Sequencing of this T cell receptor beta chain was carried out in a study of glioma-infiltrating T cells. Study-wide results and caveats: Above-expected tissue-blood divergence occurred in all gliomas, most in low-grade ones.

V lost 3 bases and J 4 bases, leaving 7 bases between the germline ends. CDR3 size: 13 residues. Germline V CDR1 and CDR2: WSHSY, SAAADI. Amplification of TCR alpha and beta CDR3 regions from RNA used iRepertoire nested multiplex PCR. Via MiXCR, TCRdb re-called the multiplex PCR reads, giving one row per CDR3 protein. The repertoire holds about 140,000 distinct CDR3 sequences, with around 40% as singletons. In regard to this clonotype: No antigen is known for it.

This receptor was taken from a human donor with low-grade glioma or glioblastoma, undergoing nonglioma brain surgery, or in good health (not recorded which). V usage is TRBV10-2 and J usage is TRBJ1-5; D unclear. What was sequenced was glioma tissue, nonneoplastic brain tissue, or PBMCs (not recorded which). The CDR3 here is CASSDQSNQPQHF. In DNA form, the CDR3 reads TGCGCCAGCAGTGATCAGAGTAATCAGCCCCAGCATTTT.